The entry that follows covers one T cell receptor beta chain sequence. The antigen is unknown. The data were obtained in a study of cytomegalovirus exposure and HLA in healthy donors. Study observations and caveats: In vitro, three CMV-associated chains proved specific for CMV antigens.

Germline CDR1 reads SGHRS; CDR2 reads YFSETQ. The CDR3 totals 16 residues. The V and J ends lost 4 bases and 9 bases respectively, with 23 bases between them. It was with 60 Vbeta and 13 Jbeta primers that the PCR ran. Clones were sequenced by immunoSEQ multiplex PCR, and TCRdb holds only the in-frame ones, with some missing. The data contain about 200,000 clones, about 88% of them seen just once; the ten biggest clones take up more than 1.5%. The chain has TRBV5-1 and TRBJ2-1, with D possibly TRBD1 on 6 matching bases. The sequenced sample consisted of PBMCs. The receptor's source is a woman in her late teens or twenties in good health and CMV-seronegative. The CDR3 spells CASSMRTQGRRGEQFF. CDR3 DNA sequence: TGCGCCAGCAGCATGAGGACACAGGGTAGAAGGGGTGAGCAGTTCTTC.